These T cell receptor beta chains were read from a single sample in a study of cytomegalovirus exposure and HLA in healthy donors. Some clones are missing from TCRdb's copy, which holds only in-frame ones; the method was immunoSEQ multiplex PCR. The table includes 130,000 to 150,000 clones, about 76% detected once. The sample was PBMCs. These receptors were obtained from a man between 18 and 29 years old in good health and CMV-seronegative. The CDR3 runs from the conserved cysteine through the conserved F or W. The D gene is left open where the match is weak. Not every row has a clone size; where given, it reads once, few, many or a size class.

>TRBJ2-1|TRBD2|TRBV6-4|few
TGTGCCAGCAGTTCTTTAGCGGGAGGGCCGGATGAGCAGTTCTTC
CASSSLAGGPDEQFF
>TRBJ2-1|-|TRBV7-9|-
TGTGCCAGCAGCAGGACTCACCATGAGCAGTTCTTC
CASSRTHHEQFF
>TRBJ2-7|-|TRBV9|-
TGTGCCAGCAGCGTAGGTGATAGTGACAGAGATTACGAGCAGTACTTC
CASSVGDSDRDYEQYF
>TRBJ2-7|-|TRBV27|-
TGTGCCAGCAGTCCACTAGAGCAGTACGGCGAGCAGTACTTC
CASSPLEQYGEQYF
>TRBJ1-2|TRBD1|TRBV28|-
TGTGCCAGCAGTCCCCGTACAGGGGCCAACTATGGCTACACCTTC
CASSPRTGANYGYTF
>TRBJ2-7|TRBD1|TRBV27|-
TGTGCCAGCAGTTCTACCGGGACAGGGTATCACGAGCAGTACTTC
CASSSTGTGYHEQYF
>TRBJ2-7|-|TRBV5-1|-
TGCGCCAGCAGCTTGGAGGGGAGGACCCCCCGGGATTTTAGCTCCTACGAGCAGTACTTC
CASSLEGRTPRDFSSYEQYF
>TRBJ2-7|TRBD1|TRBV27|-
TGTGCCAGCAGTCTCCTGACCGGGACAGGGCCCTACGAGCAGTACTTC
CASSLLTGTGPYEQYF
>TRBJ1-3|-|TRBV6-5|-
TGTGCCAGCAGTTATTTCCGAGGAAGTGGAAACACCATATATTTT
CASSYFRGSGNTIYF
>TRBJ1-2|TRBD1|TRBV2|-
TGTGCCAGCCTGCCCAGGACAGGGAACTATGGCTACACCTTC
CASLPRTGNYGYTF
>TRBJ2-1|-|TRBV6-5|few
TGTGCCAGCACAAACAGGGATGGGTACAATGAGCAGTTCTTC
CASTNRDGYNEQFF
>TRBJ1-1|-|TRBV7-3|-
TGTGCCAGCAGCTATACAGAGAACACTGAAGCTTTCTTT
CASSYTENTEAFF
>TRBJ1-2|TRBD1|TRBV4-2|-
TGTGCCAGCAGCCCGGGGGACAGGGCAGAAGGTGGCTACACCTTC
CASSPGDRAEGGYTF
>TRBJ2-5|TRBD1|TRBV19|-
TGTGCCAGTAGTAGGTCGTTGGGGACAGCAGAGACCCAGTACTTC
CASSRSLGTAETQYF
>TRBJ2-2|TRBD1|TRBV19|-
TGTGCCAGCCGGGACAGGACGCCCGGGGAGCTGTTTTTT
CASRDRTPGELFF
>TRBJ2-7|TRBD2|TRBV27|few
TGTGCCAGCAGTCCGATAACTAGCGGGAGTCACGAGCAGTACTTC
CASSPITSGSHEQYF
>TRBJ1-5|-|TRBV11-2|few
TGTGCCAGCAGCTTAGGTAGGGGCCCCAATCAGCCCCAGCATTTT
CASSLGRGPNQPQHF
>TRBJ2-3|TRBD2|TRBV2|once
TGTGCCAGCAGAAGGACTAGTACCACAGATACGCAGTATTTT
CASRRTSTTDTQYF
>TRBJ1-5|TRBD1|TRBV4-2|-
TGTGCCAGCAGCCCTACCGGGACAGTGGAAAATCAGCCCCAGCATTTT
CASSPTGTVENQPQHF
>TRBJ2-1|-|TRBV5-1|few
TGCGCCAGCAGTAGGGACAACTCCTACAATGAGCAGTTCTTC
CASSRDNSYNEQFF
>TRBJ1-4|-|TRBV18|-
TGTGCCAGCTCACCACCGACTCTGTTTAATGAAAAACTGTTTTTT
CASSPPTLFNEKLFF
>TRBJ1-5|-|TRBV19|-
TGTGCCAGTAGTATCCTCTTGGGCGGGGGCAATCAGCCCCAGCATTTT
CASSILLGGGNQPQHF
>TRBJ2-1|TRBD2|TRBV29-1|few
TGCAGCGCCGAACCACGGGGGGGTAGCTCCTACAATGAGCAGTTCTTC
CSAEPRGGSSYNEQFF
>TRBJ2-1|-|TRBV9|-
TGTGCCAGCAGCGCCCTGGGGGGCTCCTACAATGAGCAGTTCTTC
CASSALGGSYNEQFF
>TRBJ1-4|TRBD1|TRBV2|few
TGTGCCAAAAGATCGGGACAGGGAGAGGAAAAACTGTTTTTT
CAKRSGQGEEKLFF
>TRBJ2-1|TRBD2|TRBV5-6|-
TGTGCCAGCAGCACCTATGGACTAGGGGAGCAGTTCTTC
CASSTYGLGEQFF
>TRBJ2-7|-|TRBV2|-
TGTGCCAGCACTGGCACCCTCCACGAGCAGTACTTC
CASTGTLHEQYF
>TRBJ2-1|TRBD2|TRBV27|-
TGTGCCAGCAGTTTATGGGAGGGCCAGGGCGATGAGCAGTTCTTC
CASSLWEGQGDEQFF
>TRBJ2-7|TRBD1|TRBV6-1|few
TGTGCCAGCAGTGTCAGAGCCCCGGGACAGGGGGCTTCCTACGAGCAGTACTTC
CASSVRAPGQGASYEQYF
>TRBJ1-1|-|TRBV19|-
TGTGCCAGTAGTGTGCAGACGGCTCTAGTGAACACTGAAGCTTTCTTT
CASSVQTALVNTEAFF
>TRBJ1-4|-|TRBV6-6|-
TGTGCCAGCAGTTCCCCGGGACTCCCTAATGAAAAACTGTTTTTT
CASSSPGLPNEKLFF
>TRBJ2-7|-|TRBV6-5|-
TGTGCCAGCAGTTACTCCAACAGGGACGAGCAGTACTTC
CASSYSNRDEQYF
>TRBJ1-1|TRBD1|TRBV10-1|-
TGCGCCAGCAGTAGGACAGGGGGCGCGGGGAACACTGAAGCTTTCTTT
CASSRTGGAGNTEAFF
>TRBJ2-5|-|TRBV11-3|-
TGTGCCAGCAGCTTAGCCAGGGGGGCCGTGGAGACCCAGTACTTC
CASSLARGAVETQYF
>TRBJ2-5|TRBD1|TRBV28|-
TGTGCCAGCAGTTTAGGGAGTTTGTCAGGGGGCGAGACCCAGTACTTC
CASSLGSLSGGETQYF
>TRBJ2-1|-|TRBV19|-
TGTGCCAGTAGTATGCGGCTACTCGAAACCCGGGAGCAGTTCTTC
CASSMRLLETREQFF
>TRBJ1-2|-|TRBV10-3|-
TGTGCCATCAGTGCGGACAGCACTAACTATGGCTACACCTTC
CAISADSTNYGYTF
>TRBJ2-7|-|TRBV25-1|-
TGTGCCAGCAGTGAATCCCTCGCCTACGAGCAGTACTTC
CASSESLAYEQYF
>TRBJ2-1|-|TRBV7-3|few
TGTGCCAGCAGCTTAGGTGGGGGGAACAATGAGCAGTTCTTC
CASSLGGGNNEQFF
>TRBJ2-3|TRBD2|TRBV30|-
TGTGCCTGGAGTGTACCGGGACTAGCGGGAGGGACAGATACGCAGTATTTT
CAWSVPGLAGGTDTQYF
>TRBJ2-1|-|TRBV5-1|-
TGCGCCAGCAGCCCTACAGGGTTGAACTCCTACAATGAGCAGTTCTTC
CASSPTGLNSYNEQFF
>TRBJ2-5|-|TRBV7-6|-
TGTGCCAGCAGCTTAGAACAGGAGGGTGGACTCCAGTACTTC
CASSLEQEGGLQYF
>TRBJ2-3|TRBD2|TRBV7-2|few
TGTGCCAGCAACGTAGCGGGAGGTGGTGATACGCAGTATTTT
CASNVAGGGDTQYF
>TRBJ2-5|-|TRBV5-4|-
TGTGCCAGCAGCTTGGAGTGGAGGTCAGAGACCCAGTACTTC
CASSLEWRSETQYF
>TRBJ1-1|TRBD1|TRBV5-1|-
TGCGCCAGCAGCTTGGGGGGACAGGGTTACACTGAAGCTTTCTTT
CASSLGGQGYTEAFF
>TRBJ1-2|-|TRBV14|-
TGTGCCAGCAGCGATCAACAGTTCTATGGCTACACCTTC
CASSDQQFYGYTF
>TRBJ2-7|TRBD1|TRBV25-1|-
TGTGCCAGCAGTGGAGACAGGGTTTTCCACGAGCAGTACTTC
CASSGDRVFHEQYF
>TRBJ2-3|TRBD1|TRBV5-6|-
TGTGCCAGCAGCTTCCGACAGGGGCCAGATACGCAGTATTTT
CASSFRQGPDTQYF
>TRBJ1-1|-|TRBV2|few
TGTGCCAGCACCCGACAGTTCGCTGAAGCTTTCTTT
CASTRQFAEAFF
>TRBJ1-1|-|TRBV28|once
TGTGCCAGCAGTGGGGTTACAGGGAAGGTTGGCACTGAAGCTTTCTTT
CASSGVTGKVGTEAFF
>TRBJ2-7|-|TRBV6-5|few
TGTGCCAGCAGTTACACGGCGGGGGAGCAGTACTTC
CASSYTAGEQYF
>TRBJ2-7|-|TRBV27|-
TGTGCCAGCACCCGTTTAGGGAGCTCCTACGAGCAGTACTTC
CASTRLGSSYEQYF
>TRBJ2-3|-|TRBV19|-
TGTGCCAGTAGTCCGCGGCCCTACACAGATACGCAGTATTTT
CASSPRPYTDTQYF
>TRBJ2-2|TRBD1|TRBV9|-
TGTGCCAGCAGCGCCGGGACAGTCACCGGGGAGCTGTTTTTT
CASSAGTVTGELFF